These 26 T cell receptor beta chains were all obtained from the same sample, sequenced in a study of cytomegalovirus exposure and HLA in healthy donors. Amplification used 60 Vbeta primers and 13 Jbeta primers. The repertoire was sequenced with immunoSEQ multiplex PCR; TCRdb's copy has only in-frame clones and lacks some. This table has approximately 100,000 clones, roughly three fifths appearing once. Sequenced sample: PBMCs. The receptors here all came from a man aged 30 to 45 in good health and CMV-seronegative.

This clone has only a few counts. The chain's CDR3 is CASSLQGLAGAGETQYF. In DNA form, the CDR3 reads TGCGCCAGCAGCTTGCAGGGACTAGCGGGGGCCGGGGAGACCCAGTACTTC. The chain recombines TRBV5-1 with TRBJ2-5; TRBD2 matches at 14 bases. Germline CDR1 and CDR2: SGHRS and YFSETQ. CDR3 length: 17 amino acids. V shed 1 base and J 5 bases; nucleotides not matched to a gene: 7.

This chain links TRBV27 with TRBJ2-1, with TRBD2 matching 16 bases. Germline V gene sequence: CDR1 MNHEY, CDR2 SMNVEV (reference sequence). This CDR3 has 16 amino acids. V shed 6 bases, J shed 8 bases, and the junction held 7 bases outside the gene matches. The CDR3 DNA sequence: TGTGCCAGCAGACCCGGGACTAGCGGGGGGGCACATGAGCAGTTCTTC. As protein: CASRPGTSGGAHEQFF.

As for this clone: The junction and the germline gene differ at one end; a read error may be behind it. This chain links TRBV7-9 with TRBJ2-7, with D maybe TRBD2 (7 bases). Germline CDR1 and CDR2: SEHNR and FQNEAQ (reference sequence). CDR3 length: 16 residues. CDR3 amino acids: CSSSSVEGGHIYEQYF. The CDR3 region has the DNA TGTTCCAGCAGCTCGGTCGAGGGGGGGCATATCTACGAGCAGTACTTC.

The chain carries TRBV6-4 and TRBJ2-7; no clear D gene. The CDR3 contains 10 residues. Germline CDR1 reads MRHNA; CDR2 reads SNTAGT. Trimming stripped 6 bases from V and 4 bases from J, with 4 bases between. The CDR3 nucleotides are TGTGCCAGCAGGAGGTACGAGCAGTACTTC. Its translation is CASRRYEQYF.

The rearrangement uses TRBV12-5 and TRBJ2-3; 9 bases match TRBD2. This CDR3 region has 18 residues. With V trimmed by 7 bases and J by 2 bases, 16 bases remained unmatched. Germline lookup yields CDR1 LGHNT and CDR2 FRNRAP. This CDR3 is CASALGAGGPGNTDTQYF. DNA of the CDR3: TGTGCTAGTGCTTTAGGGGCGGGGGGGCCTGGAAACACAGATACGCAGTATTTT.

Only one count was recorded for this clone. The chain has TRBV5-1 and TRBJ2-5; 8 bases fit TRBD2. Per the germline V gene, CDR1 is SGHRS and CDR2 is YFSETQ. V gave up 4 bases and J gave up 1 base; unmatched junction bases: 6. There are 15 residues in the CDR3. The CDR3 spells CASSGLAGRQETQYF. The DNA of the CDR3 is TGCGCCAGCAGCGGTTTAGCGGGGCGCCAAGAGACCCAGTACTTC. Full variable domain (missing parts from reference TRBV5-1 and TRBJ2-5): KAGVTQTPRYLIKTRGQQVTLSCSPISGHRSVSWYQQTPGQGLQFLFEYFSETQRNKGNFPGRFSGRQFSNSRSEMNVSTLELGDSALYLCASSGLAGRQETQYFGPGTRLLVL.

The chain joins TRBV19 to TRBJ2-5; the match to TRBD2 covers 10 bases. From germline, CDR1 is LNHDA and CDR2 SQIVND (reference sequence). The trim removed 3 bases at V and 0 bases at J, leaving 7 bases unmatched. This CDR3 contains 17 residues. As DNA, the CDR3 is TGTGCCAGTAGTATTTTAGCGGGGGGCGGGTACCAAGAGACCCAGTACTTC. It is translated as CASSILAGGGYQETQYF. The full variable domain, in which reference TRBV19 and TRBJ2-5 provide the parts outside the CDR3, is DGGITQSPKYLFRKEGQNVTLSCEQNLNHDAMYWYRQDPGQGLRLIYYSQIVNDFQKGDIAEGYSVSREKKESFPLTVTSAQKNPTAFYLCASSILAGGGYQETQYFGPGTRLLVL.

V usage is TRBV19 and J usage is TRBJ2-7; TRBD1 agrees at 7 bases. Germline values: CDR1 LNHDA, CDR2 SQIVND (reference sequence). CDR3 length: 15 residues. V lost 5 bases, J lost 2 bases, and 9 bases stayed unmatched. This CDR3 reads CASSADRDPPYEQYF. Written as DNA, the CDR3 is TGTGCCAGTAGTGCCGACAGGGATCCCCCCTACGAGCAGTACTTC.

This chain joins TRBV5-1 and TRBJ2-1, with D possibly TRBD1 on 6 matching bases. Deletions cut 2 bases from V and 8 bases from J, with 14 bases between. CDR3 length: 14 residues. The germline CDR1 and CDR2 sequences are SGHRS and YFSETQ. Here the CDR3 DNA reads TGCGCCAGCAGCTTTTCACAGGGCTGGGATGAGCAGTTCTTC. This sequence encodes CASSFSQGWDEQFF.

The chain is built from TRBV30 and TRBJ2-7; 7 bases are shared with TRBD2. This CDR3 contains 15 residues. V shed 0 bases, J shed 4 bases, and the junction held 9 bases outside the gene matches. Germline lookup yields CDR1 GTSNPN and CDR2 SVGIG (reference sequence). The CDR3 bases are TGTGCCTGGAGTGTAGGGATGGGGGGGGTATACGAGCAGTACTTC. Protein product: CAWSVGMGGVYEQYF.

V is TRBV18 and J is TRBJ1-4; D uncertain. Looked up from germline, CDR1 is KGHSH and CDR2 is LQKENI. The length of the CDR3 is 13 residues. Trimming took off 3 bases at V and 8 bases at J, with 10 bases between the two ends. CDR3 DNA: TGTGCCAGCTCACCGGGAGTATGGGAAAAACTGTTTTTT. Protein: CASSPGVWEKLFF.

This clone has only one observation. The DNA is left out, because the CDR3 cannot be placed on it with certainty; the CDR3 is given as TCRdb lists it. The gene calls are TRBV7-7 and TRBJ1-1. Inclusive of both ends, the CDR3 amounts to 15 amino acids. Germline V gene data show CDR1 as SSHAT and CDR2 as FNYEAQ (reference sequence). This CDR3 is CASSDTSGRGTEAFF.

V usage is TRBV11-2 and J usage is TRBJ2-7; 9 bases are a match to TRBD2. Unmatched junction bases numbered 15, after V lost 5 bases and J lost 4 bases. This CDR3 has 17 residues. Germline V CDR1 and CDR2: SGHAT, FQNNGV. The CDR3 DNA reads TGTGCCAGCAGCCCGCCGGGACTAGCTATCCATCGGTACGAGCAGTACTTC. It yields the protein CASSPPGLAIHRYEQYF.

This clone was found once. This chain joins TRBV25-1 and TRBJ2-4; no clear D. The germline V gene encodes CDR1 MGHDK and CDR2 SYGVNS. The CDR3 is made up of 15 amino acids. V was clipped by 4 bases and J by 0 bases, with 10 bases between them. In DNA form, the CDR3 reads TGTGCCAGCAGTGTAAGTTTACTAGCCAAAAACATTCAGTACTTC. Translating it yields CASSVSLLAKNIQYF.

This chain connects TRBV7-3 to TRBJ1-1, with D unresolved. The CDR3 totals 14 residues. CDR1 and CDR2 from the germline V gene are SGHTA and FQGTGA. Trimming removed 1 base at V and 5 bases at J, with 11 bases between. The CDR3 sequence: CASSLIPGSTEAFF. CDR3 bases: TGTGCCAGCAGCTTAATCCCAGGTTCAACTGAAGCTTTCTTT.

This sequence joins TRBV12-5 and TRBJ2-1; TRBD1 matches 7 bases. CDR1 and CDR2 from the germline V gene are LGHNT and FRNRAP. V trimming: 7 bases; J trimming: 5 bases; junction bases outside the gene matches: 11. The CDR3 runs to 15 residues. DNA of the CDR3: TGTGCTAGTGATCCAAACAGGGGTCCCCACAATGAGCAGTTCTTC. It encodes CASDPNRGPHNEQFF.

The CDR3 DNA sequence: TGTGCCAGCAGGACCAGACAGGGCCCCTACAATGAGCAGTTCTTC. It translates to CASRTRQGPYNEQFF. V gene TRBV7-3 combines with J gene TRBJ2-1; the match to TRBD1 covers 7 bases. The CDR3 length is 15 residues. V trimming: 6 bases; J trimming: 2 bases; junction bases outside the gene matches: 7. The germline V gene encodes CDR1 SGHTA and CDR2 FQGTGA.

The chain couples TRBV5-1 to TRBJ2-2; TRBD2 matches 7 bases. Germline loops: CDR1 SGHRS, CDR2 YFSETQ. Unmatched junction bases numbered 7, after V lost 5 bases and J lost 3 bases. The CDR3 sequence is 15 residues long. CDR3 region: CASRFGRDDTGELFF. CDR3 bases: TGCGCCAGCAGATTTGGGAGGGACGACACCGGGGAGCTGTTTTTT.

The chain combines TRBV4-2 with TRBJ1-5, with 12 bases matching TRBD1. Trimming took 1 base from V and 6 from J; bases not matched to a gene: 7. This CDR3 is built from 17 residues. Germline V lookup: CDR1 LGHNA, CDR2 YNFKEQ. CDR3: CASSQGTGTGGGQPQHF. The CDR3 DNA is TGTGCCAGCAGCCAAGGAACCGGGACAGGGGGCGGTCAGCCCCAGCATTTT.

The V call is TRBV19, the J call TRBJ1-6; no definite D call. The CDR3 is 14 amino acids. Trimming cost V 0 bases and J 7 bases, with 7 bases left between them. In germline, CDR1 is LNHDA, CDR2 SQIVND (reference sequence). CDR3 coding DNA: TGTGCCAGTAGTATAGATGGACTAAATTCACCCCTCCACTTT. Encoded protein: CASSIDGLNSPLHF.

This clone was counted between two and nine times. The chain is built from TRBV12-5 and TRBJ2-7; 9 bases are a match to TRBD2. Unmatched junction bases numbered 2, after V lost 6 bases and J lost 2 bases. The CDR3 has 13 amino acids. Germline V lookup: CDR1 LGHNT, CDR2 FRNRAP. CDR3 in amino acids: CASGTSGTYEQYF. In DNA form, the CDR3 reads TGTGCTAGTGGGACTAGCGGAACCTACGAGCAGTACTTC.

V gene TRBV15 combines with J gene TRBJ2-4; D might be TRBD1 (5 bases). CDR3 length equals 16 residues. Germline CDR1 LNHNV, CDR2 YYDKDF (reference sequence). V was trimmed by 5 bases and J by 6 bases, leaving 20 bases between them. The CDR3 DNA reads TGTGCCACCAGCCCCCTCCCCGAGACAGTTATAAACATTCAGTACTTC. This sequence encodes CATSPLPETVINIQYF.

The rearrangement joins TRBV5-1 to TRBJ1-6; 7 bases agree with TRBD1. The germline CDR1 and CDR2 sequences are SGHRS and YFSETQ. This CDR3 comprises 16 residues. V lost 5 bases to trimming and J lost 7 bases; unmatched junction nucleotides: 12. The CDR3 sequence: CASRPMEQGLNSPLHF. CDR3 nucleotides: TGCGCCAGCAGACCTATGGAACAGGGGCTAAATTCACCCCTCCACTTT. The full variable domain, its missing parts supplied by reference TRBV5-1 and TRBJ1-6, is KAGVTQTPRYLIKTRGQQVTLSCSPISGHRSVSWYQQTPGQGLQFLFEYFSETQRNKGNFPGRFSGRQFSNSRSEMNVSTLELGDSALYLCASRPMEQGLNSPLHFGNGTRLTVT.

The DNA for the CDR3 is TGCAGCGTTGAAGATCCCGACATTCTAAAACGGGAGACCCAGTACTTC. Residues: CSVEDPDILKRETQYF. The chain is built from TRBV29-1 and TRBJ2-5; unclear D gene. The V end was cut by 0 bases, the J end by 5 bases, with 19 bases between. In germline, CDR1 is SQVTM, CDR2 ANQGSEA. This CDR3 is built from 16 residues.

The V and J genes are TRBV5-1 and TRBJ2-2; 8 bases line up with TRBD2. This CDR3 is built from 15 residues. Germline assignment: CDR1 SGHRS and CDR2 YFSETQ. Trimming at V came to 4 bases and at J to 8 bases, leaving 10 bases not matched to a gene. The CDR3 loop is CASSRTGGPLGELFF. In DNA form, the CDR3 reads TGCGCCAGCAGCCGTACGGGAGGGCCGCTGGGGGAGCTGTTTTTT.

The chain is built from TRBV6-5 and TRBJ2-7; the match to TRBD2 covers 8 bases. With V trimmed by 2 bases and J by 1 base, 4 bases remained unmatched. The germline CDR1 and CDR2 sequences are MNHEY and SVGAGI. The CDR3 runs to 15 residues. The CDR3 region has the DNA TGTGCCAGCAGTTACCGGCGGGAGGCTTCCTACGAGCAGTACTTC. Its translation: CASSYRREASYEQYF.